This is a list of T cell receptor beta chains from one sample in a study of early T cells in non-severe SARS-CoV-2 infection. TCRdb re-derived calls from the 5' RACE reads in MiXCR, one entry per CDR3 protein. Of 85,000 to 100,000 distinct CDR3 sequences listed, roughly 17% are singletons. This specimen was whole blood, taken at baseline. Receptors originate from an adult who was a healthcare worker with PCR-confirmed SARS-CoV-2 infection or an uninfected control (not recorded which). Both conserved end residues are part of each CDR3. Each record gives: D gene, J gene, clone size, V gene, CDR3 protein, CDR3 DNA. A D gene is named only where the DNA matches it firmly. Rows give clone size only sometimes, using once, few, many, or a class for an expanded clone.

d_gene: TRBD1
j_gene: TRBJ2-1
abundance: -
v_gene: TRBV6-1
CDR3aa: CASRGQGPYNEQFF
CDR3nt: TGTGCCAGCAGGGGACAGGGCCCCTACAATGAGCAGTTCTTC

d_gene: -
j_gene: TRBJ2-7
abundance: many
v_gene: TRBV27
CDR3aa: CASSLGGPTTYEQYF
CDR3nt: TGTGCCAGCAGTTTAGGGGGGCCCACAACCTACGAGCAGTACTTC

d_gene: -
j_gene: TRBJ1-1
abundance: many
v_gene: TRBV28
CDR3aa: CASSPRGGGNTEAFF
CDR3nt: TGTGCCAGCAGTCCCCGCGGGGGGGGTAACACTGAAGCTTTCTTT

d_gene: -
j_gene: TRBJ2-1
abundance: many
v_gene: TRBV9
CDR3aa: CASSVGDMREQFF
CDR3nt: TGTGCCAGCAGCGTAGGTGATATGAGGGAGCAGTTCTTC

d_gene: -
j_gene: TRBJ2-1
abundance: many
v_gene: TRBV3-1
CDR3aa: CASSQDPLKGEQFF
CDR3nt: TGTGCCAGCAGCCAAGACCCTCTGAAGGGTGAGCAGTTCTTC

d_gene: TRBD2
j_gene: TRBJ2-1
abundance: few
v_gene: TRBV12-3/TRBV12-4
CDR3aa: CASSSRRGSGDNEQFF
CDR3nt: TGTGCCAGCAGTTCCCGACGCGGGAGTGGGGACAATGAGCAGTTCTTC

d_gene: -
j_gene: TRBJ2-4
abundance: few
v_gene: TRBV21-1
CDR3aa: CARRDAPSGAIQYF
CDR3nt: TGTGCCAGGAGGGACGCCCCTTCTGGGGCCATTCAGTACTTC

d_gene: -
j_gene: TRBJ2-3
abundance: few
v_gene: TRBV18
CDR3aa: CASSPRSDTQYF
CDR3nt: TGTGCCAGCTCACCAAGATCAGATACGCAGTATTTT

d_gene: -
j_gene: TRBJ1-5
abundance: many
v_gene: TRBV11-1
CDR3aa: CASSLPVGGLGNQPQHF
CDR3nt: TGTGCCAGCAGCCTGCCGGTGGGGGGGCTGGGCAATCAGCCCCAGCATTTT

d_gene: -
j_gene: TRBJ2-7
abundance: -
v_gene: TRBV7-9
CDR3aa: CASSLAGGRYEQYF
CDR3nt: TGTGCCAGCAGCTTAGCGGGCGGAAGGTACGAGCAGTACTTC

d_gene: -
j_gene: TRBJ1-2
abundance: few
v_gene: TRBV7-6
CDR3aa: CASSLDGQAGGYTF
CDR3nt: TGTGCCAGCAGCTTAGACGGGCAAGCCGGGGGCTACACCTTC

d_gene: -
j_gene: TRBJ2-1
abundance: -
v_gene: TRBV11-2
CDR3aa: CASSPSGSRSYNEQFF
CDR3nt: TGTGCCAGCAGCCCATCTGGTAGTCGTTCCTACAATGAGCAGTTCTTC

d_gene: -
j_gene: TRBJ1-1
abundance: -
v_gene: TRBV6-6
CDR3aa: CASSYPDTAEAFF
CDR3nt: TGTGCCAGCAGTTACCCAGACACCGCTGAAGCTTTCTTT

d_gene: -
j_gene: TRBJ1-2
abundance: -
v_gene: TRBV3-1
CDR3aa: CASSQDIASSYTF
CDR3nt: TGTGCCAGCAGCCAGGACATCGCAAGCAGCTACACCTTC

d_gene: -
j_gene: TRBJ1-5
abundance: few
v_gene: TRBV6-6
CDR3aa: CASSSPNQPQHF
CDR3nt: TGTGCCAGCAGTTCCCCGAATCAGCCCCAGCATTTT

d_gene: TRBD2
j_gene: TRBJ2-7
abundance: -
v_gene: TRBV5-4
CDR3aa: CASSFLPTRERYEQYF
CDR3nt: TGTGCCAGCAGCTTCTTGCCAACGCGGGAGCGGTACGAGCAGTACTTC

d_gene: -
j_gene: TRBJ2-3
abundance: many
v_gene: TRBV7-9
CDR3aa: CASSLDGSTDTQYF
CDR3nt: TGTGCCAGCAGCTTAGACGGGAGCACAGATACGCAGTATTTT

d_gene: -
j_gene: TRBJ2-2
abundance: few
v_gene: TRBV12-3/TRBV12-4
CDR3aa: CASSLTGDELFF
CDR3nt: TGTGCCAGCAGTTTAACGGGGGACGAGCTGTTTTTT

d_gene: -
j_gene: TRBJ2-1
abundance: -
v_gene: TRBV6-2/TRBV6-3
CDR3aa: CASNGFSFEQFF
CDR3nt: TGTGCCAGCAATGGATTTTCGTTTGAGCAGTTCTTC

d_gene: -
j_gene: TRBJ1-4
abundance: few
v_gene: TRBV9
CDR3aa: CASSVGGSTNEKLFF
CDR3nt: TGTGCCAGCAGCGTAGGGGGCAGTACTAATGAAAAACTGTTTTTT

d_gene: -
j_gene: TRBJ2-1
abundance: -
v_gene: TRBV7-2
CDR3aa: CASSSRGGSSYNEQFF
CDR3nt: TGTGCCAGCAGCTCTAGGGGGGGGAGCTCCTACAATGAGCAGTTCTTC

d_gene: TRBD1
j_gene: TRBJ1-6
abundance: -
v_gene: TRBV20-1
CDR3aa: CSASRQGNSPIHF
CDR3nt: TGCAGTGCTAGTAGACAGGGCAATTCACCCATCCACTTT

d_gene: TRBD2
j_gene: TRBJ2-5
abundance: -
v_gene: TRBV20-1
CDR3aa: CSAFSGITETQYF
CDR3nt: TGCAGTGCGTTTAGCGGGATTACGGAGACCCAGTACTTC

d_gene: -
j_gene: TRBJ2-3
abundance: many
v_gene: TRBV6-1
CDR3aa: CASIQDSIDTQYF
CDR3nt: TGTGCCAGCATCCAGGACTCCATAGATACGCAGTATTTT

d_gene: -
j_gene: TRBJ1-2
abundance: -
v_gene: TRBV30
CDR3aa: CAWSVNFQGGSYGYTF
CDR3nt: TGTGCCTGGAGTGTAAATTTCCAGGGAGGGAGCTATGGCTACACCTTC